One sample yielded the 17 T cell receptor beta chains listed below, sequenced in a study of blood T cell repertoires in COVID-19. TCRdb keeps only in-frame clones here, not all; method: immunoSEQ multiplex PCR. The data contain about 150,000 clones, about 90% of them singletons. Material: peripheral blood. These TCRs come from a woman in her fifties or sixties with active or convalescent COVID-19.

This clone turned up a few times. The chain employs TRBV5-6 and TRBJ1-2; 8 bases are a match to TRBD1. The junction had 12 bases not matched to a gene; V was cut back by 1 base and J by 4 bases. The CDR3 is 17 residues long. CDR1 is SGHDT and CDR2 is YYEEEE in the germline V gene. CDR3 nucleotides: TGTGCCAGCAGCTTGCCTCAAGGGGGAACAGGGGGCTATGGCTACACCTTC. Its translation is CASSLPQGGTGGYGYTF. The complete variable domain, with remaining parts taken from reference TRBV5-6 and TRBJ1-2, reads DAGVTQSPTHLIKTRGQQVTLRCSPKSGHDTVSWYQQALGQGPQFIFQYYEEEERQRGNFPDRFSGHQFPNYSSELNVNALLLGDSALYLCASSLPQGGTGGYGYTFGSGTRLTVV.

The rearrangement links TRBV24-1 to TRBJ2-2, with 9 bases matching TRBD1. Germline trimming cut 4 bases from V and 7 bases from J; bases unmatched to any gene: 9. Germline V CDR1 and CDR2: KGHDR, SFDVKD. This CDR3 has 16 residues. For the CDR3, the DNA is TGTGCCACCAGTGAGCGGGACAGGGCTGGGGGCGGGGAGCTGTTTTTT. This translates into CATSERDRAGGGELFF.

V gene TRBV7-2 combines with J gene TRBJ1-3; TRBD1 matches 10 bases. Looked up from germline, CDR1 is SGHTA and CDR2 is FQGNSA. The CDR3 extends over 16 amino acids. After removal of 5 bases from V and 1 base from J, the junction contained 5 bases not matched to a gene. CDR3 sequence (DNA): TGTGCCAGCAGCGCCCAGGGACAGGGGTCTGGAAACACCATATATTTT. This encodes CASSAQGQGSGNTIYF.

This chain links TRBV7-2 with TRBJ1-3, with a possible D match to TRBD1 (5 bases). This CDR3 is 16 amino acids long. Trimming cost V 1 base and J 2 bases, with 12 bases left between them. Germline values: CDR1 SGHTA, CDR2 FQGNSA. CDR3: CASSLGSDSPGNTIYF. DNA for the CDR3: TGTGCCAGCAGCTTAGGGTCCGACAGTCCTGGAAACACCATATATTTT.

The rearrangement links TRBV5-5 to TRBJ1-2; D is undetermined. Trimming pared 0 bases from V and 2 bases from J, leaving 11 bases between. Germline V CDR1 and CDR2: SGHKS, YYEKEE (reference sequence). This CDR3 is built from 15 residues. Here the CDR3 DNA reads TGTGCCAGCAGCTTGGATGATGGCAGAAACTATGGCTACACCTTC. Protein product: CASSLDDGRNYGYTF.

The rearrangement joins TRBV7-2 to TRBJ2-5; a possible D gene is TRBD2 (6 bases). CDR1 SGHTA and CDR2 FQGNSA come from the germline V gene. The CDR3 spans 13 residues. Between the trimmed V and J ends, which lost 5 bases and 5 bases, there was a span of 12 bases. DNA for the CDR3: TGTGCCAGCAGCCCACCAGGAGGGGAGACCCAGTACTTC. Its translation is CASSPPGGETQYF.

The chain recombines TRBV4-1 with TRBJ1-1; D ambiguous. Germline V gene sequence: CDR1 MGHRA, CDR2 YSYEKL. The V and J ends lost 4 bases and 0 bases respectively, with 21 bases between them. There are 18 residues in the CDR3. The CDR3 is CASSPPRAERLMNTEAFF. The CDR3 nucleotides are TGCGCCAGCAGCCCACCCAGAGCAGAGAGGCTCATGAACACTGAAGCTTTCTTT.

The chain links TRBV4-3 to TRBJ2-1, with D uncertain. The length of the CDR3 is 14 residues. CDR1 is LGHNA and CDR2 is YSLEER in the germline V gene. Trimming took off 1 base at V and 4 bases at J, with 8 bases between the two ends. The CDR3 here is CASSQGSRYNEQFF. The CDR3 nucleotides are TGCGCCAGCAGCCAAGGGTCCAGGTACAATGAGCAGTTCTTC.

The chain employs TRBV2 and TRBJ1-3; D gene uncertain. This CDR3 is 15 amino acids long. Deletions cut 3 bases from V and 1 base from J, with 10 bases between. Germline V gene lookup returns CDR1 SNHLY and CDR2 FYNNEI. CDR3 DNA sequence: TGTGCCAGCAGTGAGGAGGTTGATTCTGGAAACACCATATATTTT. It codes for CASSEEVDSGNTIYF.

Here the CDR3 DNA reads TGTGCCAGCTCGCCTCTTCTAGCGGGGGGTGAAGATACGCAGTATTTT. The encoded protein is CASSPLLAGGEDTQYF. This chain connects TRBV18 to TRBJ2-3; the match to TRBD2 covers 11 bases. V was clipped by 6 bases and J by 5 bases; unmatched bases: 10. Germline CDR1 and CDR2: KGHSH and LQKENI. This CDR3 has 16 amino acids.

V is TRBV5-1 and J is TRBJ1-1; 7 positions match TRBD1. Germline lookup yields CDR1 SGHRS and CDR2 YFSETQ. The CDR3 sequence is 14 residues long. The junction had 6 bases not matched to a gene; V was cut back by 4 bases and J by 3 bases. CDR3 nucleotide sequence: TGCGCCAGCAGCCCGGACAGGTTGGACACTGAAGCTTTCTTT. It encodes CASSPDRLDTEAFF.

V gene TRBV4-1 combines with J gene TRBJ2-4; 10 bases are a match to TRBD1. Trimming took 3 bases from V and 6 from J; bases not matched to a gene: 8. CDR1 MGHRA and CDR2 YSYEKL come from the germline V gene. The CDR3 extends over 16 amino acids. The CDR3 DNA sequence: TGCGCCAGCAGCCAGGGACAGGGGCCCGTTACAAACATTCAGTACTTC. Protein sequence: CASSQGQGPVTNIQYF.

The chain combines TRBV7-9 with TRBJ2-1; 10 bases are a match to TRBD2. Germline V gives CDR1 SEHNR, CDR2 FQNEAQ (reference sequence). V lost 5 bases and J lost 7; bases outside the gene matches: 11. The CDR3 contains 16 residues. The chain's CDR3 is CASSPRGVAGGNEQFF. CDR3 sequence (DNA): TGTGCCAGCAGCCCCCGGGGGGTAGCGGGGGGTAATGAGCAGTTCTTC.

The chain has TRBV5-1 and TRBJ2-1; TRBD2 matches at 13 bases. Germline V gene sequence: CDR1 SGHRS, CDR2 YFSETQ. With 2 bases clipped from V and 7 bases from J, the junction kept 3 bases outside the gene matches. The CDR3 loop spans 15 amino acids. CDR3 nucleotides: TGCGCCAGCAGCTTCGGGACTAGCGGGGTTAATGAGCAGTTCTTC. Translation: CASSFGTSGVNEQFF.

The genes are TRBV9 and TRBJ1-3; a possible D gene is TRBD1 (5 bases). V lost 3 bases and J 2 bases, leaving 12 bases between the germline ends. The CDR3 loop spans 15 amino acids. Germline V gene data show CDR1 as SGDLS and CDR2 as YYNGEE. This CDR3 is CASSATGLTGNTIYF. The CDR3 DNA sequence: TGTGCCAGCAGCGCCACGGGACTGACTGGAAACACCATATATTTT.

V and J are TRBV3-1 (or the pseudogene TRBV3-2) and TRBJ2-5, with 9 bases that match TRBD2. Per germline, CDR1 LGHDT and CDR2 YNNKEL (reference sequence). This CDR3 is 13 amino acids long. V was pared by 7 bases and J by 3 bases, with 3 bases of the junction left unmatched. CDR3 loop: CASTRLAEETQYF. CDR3 DNA: TGTGCCAGCACGAGACTAGCGGAAGAGACCCAGTACTTC.

The sample holds a few counts of this clone. The chain links TRBV9 to TRBJ1-5; no clear D gene. V was clipped by 1 base and J by 4 bases, with 21 bases between them. CDR1 SGDLS and CDR2 YYNGEE come from the germline V gene. The CDR3 is 18 amino acids. DNA for the CDR3: TGTGCCAGCAGCGTAAACCCCGTTACGGGGAGGGAGAATCAGCCCCAGCATTTT. Translating gives CASSVNPVTGRENQPQHF.